This TCR beta chain comes out of a study of identical twins. Study-wide results and caveats: For out-of-frame alpha sequences shared by twins, low generation probability was in excess. These conclusions were based on statistical analysis (cross-sectional, not following the same donors). Insertions were reduced in abundant cord blood beta clonotypes but not in memory repertoires.

After removal of 5 bases from V and 0 bases from J, the junction contained 3 bases not matched to a gene. There are 16 residues in the CDR3. Germline CDR1 is SEHNR and CDR2 is FQNEAQ (reference sequence). TCRdb recomputed calls from the 5' RACE reads with MiXCR, one row per CDR3 protein. Of fewer than 800,000 distinct CDR3 sequences in the sample, roughly 6.6% were seen once. On this clonotype: What it binds is not known.

Healthy Caucasians made up all donors. This same sample was also part of a study on yellow fever vaccine responses in identical twins.

The V call is TRBV7-9, the J call TRBJ2-2; 10 nucleotides match TRBD1. The TCR sequence derives from a woman aged 18-30 years in good health. Sequencing input: PBMCs. The CDR3 region is CASSPGQGANTGELFF. CDR3 DNA sequence: TGTGCCAGCAGCCCCGGACAGGGGGCGAACACCGGGGAGCTGTTTTTT.